What follows are 16 T cell receptor beta chains derived from one specimen sequenced in a study of blood T cells in healthy people across ages. Using a J-beta primer mix together with a sample-barcoded 5' primer, a second PCR was run for roughly 7 to 12 cycles. TCRdb recomputed calls from the 5' RACE reads with MiXCR, one row per CDR3 protein. The sample has 1.5 million to 2 million distinct CDR3 sequences; about 30% are singletons. The source material was blood. All receptors come from a woman younger than 45 in good health.

The sample holds many counts of this clonotype. V gene TRBV12-3 or TRBV12-4 combines with J gene TRBJ2-3; 7 nucleotides agree with TRBD2. The length of the CDR3 is 16 residues. The junction had 7 bases not matched to a gene; V was cut back by 4 bases and J by 0 bases. The CDR3 here is CASSSHGGTSTDTQYF. In DNA form, the CDR3 reads TGTGCCAGCAGTTCTCACGGGGGGACTAGCACAGATACGCAGTATTTT.

The chain joins TRBV3-1 to TRBJ2-1; 10 bases agree with TRBD2. The V gene end was trimmed by 4 bases and the J gene end by 7 bases; junction bases not matched to a gene: 19. Germline CDR1 and CDR2: LGHDT and YNNKEL (reference sequence). There are 19 residues in the CDR3. DNA of the CDR3: TGTGCCAGCAGCCCTCTTCGCTATCCCAGCGGGGGGGCCACAAATGAGCAGTTCTTC. Translating it yields CASSPLRYPSGGATNEQFF.

This clonotype was seen at least ten times. J is TRBJ1-5 and V is TRBV3-1; a weak D match, TRBD1 (6 bases). Germline V gene sequence: CDR1 LGHDT, CDR2 YNNKEL (reference sequence). V gave up 3 bases and J gave up 2 bases, with 8 bases separating them. The length of the CDR3 is 14 residues. The CDR3 here is CASSQAGGNQPQHF. DNA for the CDR3: TGTGCCAGCAGCCAGGCAGGGGGCAATCAGCCCCAGCATTTT.

As for this clonotype: At one boundary the junction diverges from the germline segment, which might be a read error. The V gene is TRBV27, the J gene TRBJ2-3; TRBD1 aligns across 7 bases. CDR3 length: 16 residues. Germline CDR1 and CDR2: MNHEY and SMNVEV (reference sequence). CDR3 region: CTSTPRGRGTTNTQYF. As DNA, the CDR3 is TGTACCAGCACCCCTCGCGGCAGGGGGACCACAAATACGCAGTATTTT.

The V call is TRBV24-1, the J call TRBJ2-3; D is perhaps TRBD2 (5 bases). Trimming removed 7 bases at V and 2 bases at J, with 12 bases between. The germline CDR1 and CDR2 sequences are KGHDR and SFDVKD. CDR3 size: 14 residues. In DNA form, the CDR3 reads TGTGCCACCAGCCCATCCGGGATCACAGATACGCAGTATTTT. Translation gives CATSPSGITDTQYF.

This clonotype has just a few counts. The V gene is TRBV9, the J gene TRBJ2-2; no firm D call. The V end lost 6 bases, the J end lost 3 bases, and 9 bases lay between the germline ends. This CDR3 region has 13 residues. Germline CDR1 and CDR2: SGDLS and YYNGEE. This chain's CDR3 is CASNQGYTGELFF. The DNA for the CDR3 is TGTGCCAGCAACCAAGGGTACACCGGGGAGCTGTTTTTT.

This clonotype was observed a handful of times. This sequence joins TRBV15 and TRBJ2-5; 8 positions agree with TRBD2. Germline-derived CDR1 and CDR2 are LNHNV and YYDKDF (reference sequence). CDR3 length: 15 residues. Germline trimming cut 7 bases from V and 5 bases from J; bases unmatched to any gene: 12. CDR3 sequence: CATKAPAGDGETQYF. The CDR3 coding sequence is TGTGCCACCAAGGCTCCAGCGGGAGACGGGGAGACCCAGTACTTC.

Details on this clonotype: A much larger clonotype is one base distant, so this may be a read error. The chain uses TRBV5-1 and TRBJ2-7, with 7 bases aligning to TRBD2. The germline V gene has CDR1 SGHRS and CDR2 YFSETQ. V was clipped by 8 bases and J by 5 bases; unmatched bases: 10. The CDR3 sequence is 13 residues long. The CDR3 loop is CARSLRLADEQYF. The CDR3 DNA reads as TGCGCCAGAAGCCTACGACTAGCTGACGAGCAGTACTTC.

With regard to this clonotype: Its ends do not fully match the called genes, so a read error is possible. The chain is built from TRBV28 and TRBJ1-6; weak D call: TRBD1 (5 bases). Germline V gene lookup returns CDR1 MDHEN and CDR2 SYDVKM. This CDR3 is built from 16 residues. The CDR3 nucleotides read TGTGCCGGCAGTTTGAGGCAGGGATTCTATAATTCACCCCTCCACTTT. Its protein is CAGSLRQGFYNSPLHF. The complete variable domain, with remaining parts taken from reference TRBV28 and TRBJ1-6, reads DVKVTQSSRYLVKRTGEKVFLECVQDMDHENMFWYRQDPGLGLRLIYFSYDVKMKEKGDIPEGYSVSREKKERFSLILESASTNQTSMYLCAGSLRQGFYNSPLHFGNGTRLTVT.

The chain uses TRBV28 and TRBJ2-1; D unclear. The ends were cut back, 5 bases at V and 8 bases at J, with 7 bases in the middle. The germline CDR1 and CDR2 sequences are MDHEN and SYDVKM. The CDR3 totals 11 residues. The CDR3 DNA reads TGTGCCAGCAGTACCCCCGATGAGCAGTTCTTC. Protein sequence: CASSTPDEQFF.

On this clonotype itself: A much larger clone lies one base from this, so it may be a read error. The chain employs TRBV7-8 and TRBJ1-2; 8 bases map to TRBD1. The CDR3 contains 14 residues. J lost 4 bases, V lost 5 bases, and 6 bases had no gene match. Germline assignment: CDR1 SGHVS and CDR2 FQNEAQ. The CDR3 sequence: CASSPGGRGYGYTF. CDR3 in DNA: TGTGCCAGCAGCCCAGGGGGCAGGGGCTATGGCTACACCTTC.

This clonotype was seen a handful of times. The chain joins TRBV6-1 to TRBJ2-3; 12 positions match TRBD2. CDR3 length equals 16 residues. Germline-derived CDR1 and CDR2 are MNHNS and SASEGT. V lost 4 bases, J lost 2 bases, and 4 bases stayed unmatched. The CDR3 region is CASSALAGGYTDTQYF. Here the CDR3 DNA reads TGTGCCAGCAGTGCACTAGCGGGAGGTTACACAGATACGCAGTATTTT.

This clonotype came up a few times. This chain joins TRBV10-2 and TRBJ2-1; D gene ambiguous. Per germline, CDR1 WSHSY and CDR2 SAAADI. This CDR3 is 14 amino acids long. V was shortened by 3 bases and J by 8 bases, with 14 bases between the two germline ends. CDR3 nucleotides: TGCGCCAGCAGTGACGGGCCACCCAACGATGAGCAGTTCTTC. Its protein product is CASSDGPPNDEQFF.

This clonotype was seen only a few times. This chain connects TRBV29-1 to TRBJ2-1; D might be TRBD1 or TRBD2, each matching 5 bases. The CDR3 spans 11 residues. Per the germline V gene, CDR1 is SQVTM and CDR2 is ANQGSEA. Trimming removed 1 base at V and 10 bases at J, with 8 bases between. This chain's CDR3 is CSVEAGDEQFF. CDR3 nucleotide sequence: TGCAGCGTTGAAGCTGGGGACGAGCAGTTCTTC.

This clonotype came up many times. This chain connects TRBV7-2 to TRBJ2-7, with D possibly TRBD2 on 5 matching bases. Deletions cut 0 bases from V and 4 bases from J, with 13 bases between. The CDR3 has 15 residues. Germline CDR1 SGHTA, CDR2 FQGNSA. CDR3 nucleotide sequence: TGTGCCAGCAGCTTAGCGGCGGGTTTGGGGTACGAGCAGTACTTC. It encodes CASSLAAGLGYEQYF.

This chain joins TRBV20-1 and TRBJ1-3; TRBD1 might be the D (6 bases). Between the trimmed V and J ends, which lost 4 bases and 2 bases, there was a span of 15 bases. This CDR3 has 15 amino acids. Per the germline V gene, CDR1 is DFQATT and CDR2 is SNEGSKA (reference sequence). This chain's CDR3 is CSAKGGGAAGNTIYF. CDR3 in DNA: TGCAGTGCTAAAGGTGGGGGGGCAGCTGGAAACACCATATATTTT.